The sequence of this T cell receptor beta chain was determined in a study of T cells after yellow fever vaccination. Study-wide results and limits: In post-booster samples, most primary-vaccination clones reappeared (about 96% CD4, roughly 88% CD8). The secondary response showed a weaker magnitude and a faster peak, day 5 versus 15. A small proportion of clonotypes was detected in both the CD4 and CD8 compartments.

Template switching by 5'RACE produced TCR cDNA, adding a universal primer site and UMIs. MiXCR, run by TCRdb on the 5' RACE reads, gives a single entry per CDR3 protein. The repertoire holds 40,000 or so distinct CDR3 sequences, roughly 6.4% seen once, with over 14% in the top ten. This clonotype has a count of ten or more. The receptor comes from a man in his thirties or forties who received the YFV17D yellow fever vaccine. Source: CD8+ T cells not binding an NS4B(214-222) dextramer, sorted from PBMCs, taken 45 days after the yellow fever booster vaccination.

The DNA of the CDR3 is TGTGCCAGCGGACCCCTGGCAACTAATGAAAAACTGTTTTTT. Its protein is CASGPLATNEKLFF. The chain has TRBV27 and TRBJ1-4; D gene unclear. The CDR3 runs 14 residues. V was trimmed by 8 bases and J by 0 bases, leaving 10 bases between them. Germline CDR1 reads MNHEY; CDR2 reads SMNVEV (reference sequence).